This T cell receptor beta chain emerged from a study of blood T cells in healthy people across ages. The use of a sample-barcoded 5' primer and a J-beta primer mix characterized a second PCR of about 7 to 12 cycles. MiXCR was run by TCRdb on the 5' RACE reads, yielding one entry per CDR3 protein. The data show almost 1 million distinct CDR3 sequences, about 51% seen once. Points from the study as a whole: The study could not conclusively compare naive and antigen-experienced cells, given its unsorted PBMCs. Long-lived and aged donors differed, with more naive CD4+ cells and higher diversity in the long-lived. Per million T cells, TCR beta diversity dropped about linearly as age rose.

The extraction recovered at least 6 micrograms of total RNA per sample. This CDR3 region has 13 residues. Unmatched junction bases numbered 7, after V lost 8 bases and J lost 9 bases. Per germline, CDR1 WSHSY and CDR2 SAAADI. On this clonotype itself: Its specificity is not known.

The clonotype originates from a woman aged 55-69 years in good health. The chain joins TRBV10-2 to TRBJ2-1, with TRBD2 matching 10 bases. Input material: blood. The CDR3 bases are TGCGCCAGCCAGCGGGAGGGCCGCGTTGAGCAGTTCTTC. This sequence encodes CASQREGRVEQFF.